Each of the 10 T cell receptor beta chains below was sequenced from the same sample in a study of blood T cell repertoires in COVID-19. The method was immunoSEQ multiplex PCR; TCRdb's version includes in-frame clones alone and lacks a portion of them. In the table there are approximately 220,000 clones, 85% of which are singletons. The sample was peripheral blood. Every receptor here comes from a man over 45 who had recovered from COVID-19.

The V and J genes are TRBV24-1 and TRBJ2-1; TRBD2 matches 8 bases. V shed 7 bases, J shed 10 bases, and the junction held 11 bases outside the gene matches. The length of the CDR3 is 14 residues. Germline CDR1 KGHDR, CDR2 SFDVKD. The CDR3 spells CATRAGAGAREQFF. The CDR3 DNA reads as TGTGCCACCAGAGCGGGAGCGGGAGCCCGGGAGCAGTTCTTC.

V usage is TRBV18 and J usage is TRBJ2-3; the match to TRBD1 covers 9 bases. CDR3 length equals 16 residues. From germline, CDR1 is KGHSH and CDR2 LQKENI. Trimming took 3 bases from V and 3 from J; bases not matched to a gene: 7. The CDR3 DNA reads as TGTGCCAGCTCACCGAGACAGGGGGTTGGGACAGATACGCAGTATTTT. It translates to CASSPRQGVGTDTQYF.

The genes are TRBV20-1 and TRBJ2-2; 7 positions match TRBD1. The CDR3 spans 15 residues. Germline V gene lookup returns CDR1 DFQATT and CDR2 SNEGSKA (reference sequence). V was clipped by 3 bases and J by 1 base; unmatched bases: 5. The CDR3 here is CSASTGTVNTGELFF. As DNA, the CDR3 is TGCAGTGCTAGTACTGGGACAGTGAACACCGGGGAGCTGTTTTTT.

V gene TRBV19 combines with J gene TRBJ1-2; the match to TRBD1 covers 7 bases. This CDR3 is 16 amino acids long. V was clipped by 2 bases and J by 8 bases; unmatched bases: 14. Germline CDR1 and CDR2: LNHDA and SQIVND (reference sequence). CDR3 in DNA: TGTGCCAGTAGTATAACCGGGACAGCTTATTCTGAGGGCTACACCTTC. Amino acids: CASSITGTAYSEGYTF.

This chain connects TRBV15 to TRBJ2-7; 11 nucleotides line up with TRBD1. CDR3 size: 16 residues. The germline V gene encodes CDR1 LNHNV and CDR2 YYDKDF (reference sequence). The V segment lost 6 bases and the J segment 2 bases; nucleotides outside the gene matches: 9. CDR3 region: CATRKPGQGVPYEQYF. The CDR3 nucleotides are TGTGCCACCAGGAAACCGGGACAGGGGGTTCCCTACGAGCAGTACTTC. Together with reference TRBV15 and TRBJ2-7, the CDR3 gives the full variable domain: DAMVIQNPRYQVTQFGKPVTLSCSQTLNHNVMYWYQQKSSQAPKLLFHYYDKDFNNEADTPDNFQSRRPNTSFCFLDIRSPGLGDTAMYLCATRKPGQGVPYEQYFGPGTRLTVT.

The genes are TRBV14 and TRBJ2-3; 11 nucleotides align to TRBD2. Germline loops: CDR1 SGHDN, CDR2 FVKESK. The V and J ends lost 4 bases and 0 bases, in that order; junction bases with no gene match: 3. This CDR3 has 16 residues. The CDR3 sequence is CASSLRLAGSTDTQYF. CDR3 coding DNA: TGTGCCAGCAGCCTTCGACTAGCGGGAAGCACAGATACGCAGTATTTT.

This chain connects TRBV14 to TRBJ2-2; TRBD2 aligns across 9 bases. Trimming at V came to 0 bases and at J to 5 bases, leaving 7 bases not matched to a gene. Germline CDR1 SGHDN, CDR2 FVKESK. CDR3 length: 17 amino acids. CDR3 DNA sequence: TGTGCCAGCAGCCAAGATCATACCAGCGGGAGGACCGGGGAGCTGTTTTTT. The encoded protein is CASSQDHTSGRTGELFF.

The CDR3 coding sequence is TGTGCCAGCATTGGGGACAGTTCGATTGTGGGCTACACCTTC. Its translation is CASIGDSSIVGYTF. This chain joins TRBV2 and TRBJ1-2, with 7 bases fitting TRBD1. Germline loops: CDR1 SNHLY, CDR2 FYNNEI. The V and J ends lost 7 bases and 8 bases, in that order; junction bases with no gene match: 13. The CDR3 extends over 14 amino acids.

The CDR3, as DNA: TGTGCCAGCAGTTTAGGGCAGGTTTTCAACGGGGAGCTGTTTTTT. Translated: CASSLGQVFNGELFF. The chain links TRBV27 to TRBJ2-2; no clear D gene. The CDR3 contains 15 residues. Per the germline V gene, CDR1 is MNHEY and CDR2 is SMNVEV (reference sequence). Trimming removed 2 bases from V and 7 bases from J, with 14 bases in between.

V gene TRBV6-5 combines with J gene TRBJ2-7; TRBD1 matches 10 bases. CDR1 and CDR2 (germline): MNHEY, SVGAGI. The V gene end was trimmed by 5 bases and the J gene end by 12 bases; junction bases not matched to a gene: 13. This CDR3 is built from 14 residues. This CDR3 is CASSPRDRGSKSYF. Here the CDR3 DNA reads TGTGCCAGCAGTCCCCGGGACAGGGGTTCCAAGTCGTACTTC.